These T cell receptor beta chains were read from a single sample in a study of naive and memory T cell subsets. TCRdb itself ran the UMI-ligation and nested PCR reads through MiXCR, one entry per CDR3 protein. The data contain 99,000 or so distinct CDR3 sequences, roughly 15% of them seen just once; the ten biggest clones take up 2.8%. The sequenced sample consisted of naive CD8+ T cells from blood. The receptors were gathered from a human donor in good health. Each CDR3 is given with its conserved first and last residue. The D gene is left open where the match is weak. A row's size may be missing; if present it is once, few, many or a size class.

j_call | v_call | d_call | clone_size | cdr3_aa | cdr3_nt
TRBJ2-7 | TRBV20-1 | NA | few | CSARDLGQSYEQYF | TGCAGTGCTAGAGATCTTGGACAGAGTTACGAGCAGTACTTC
TRBJ2-3 | TRBV6-6 | NA | NA | CASSYSSLAPDTQYF | TGTGCCAGCAGTTACTCGAGTCTAGCCCCAGATACGCAGTATTTT
TRBJ2-3 | TRBV6-2/TRBV6-3 | NA | NA | CASSYFAADTQYF | TGTGCCAGCAGTTATTTCGCGGCAGATACGCAGTATTTT
TRBJ2-3 | TRBV11-2 | NA | many | CASSNLRADTQYF | TGTGCCAGCAGCAATCTCAGGGCAGATACGCAGTATTTT
TRBJ2-2 | TRBV29-1 | NA | many | CSVVSGNTGELFF | TGCAGCGTTGTATCAGGGAACACCGGGGAGCTGTTTTTT
TRBJ2-7 | TRBV12-3/TRBV12-4 | NA | NA | CASSLNPLTVVGNEQYF | TGTGCCAGCAGTTTGAATCCCTTAACGGTGGTCGGGAACGAGCAGTACTTC
TRBJ2-5 | TRBV20-1 | TRBD2 | few | CSADPGTNQETQYF | TGCAGTGCAGATCCCGGGACTAACCAAGAGACCCAGTACTTC
TRBJ2-6 | TRBV5-1 | TRBD1 | NA | CASSPRDRVYGANVLTF | TGCGCCAGCAGCCCCCGGGACAGGGTCTATGGGGCCAACGTCCTGACTTTC
TRBJ1-2 | TRBV20-1 | NA | few | CSASGGGDGYTF | TGCAGTGCCTCCGGGGGGGGGGATGGCTACACCTTC
TRBJ2-7 | TRBV6-1 | NA | few | CASKEGQPYEQYF | TGTGCCAGCAAGGAAGGGCAGCCCTACGAGCAGTACTTC
TRBJ2-1 | TRBV12-3/TRBV12-4 | TRBD2 | few | CASSFSLAGGSSYNEQFF | TGTGCCAGCAGTTTTTCACTAGCGGGGGGAAGCTCCTACAATGAGCAGTTCTTC
TRBJ2-2 | TRBV21-1 | NA | NA | CASSKDGGQGTNTGELFF | TGTGCCAGCAGCAAAGATGGGGGACAGGGGACGAACACCGGGGAGCTGTTTTTT
TRBJ2-1 | TRBV12-3/TRBV12-4 | NA | NA | CASSSGNRVGEQFF | TGTGCCAGCAGTTCCGGTAACAGGGTTGGTGAGCAGTTCTTC
TRBJ2-7 | TRBV13 | TRBD1 | NA | CASSRDRSYEQYF | TGTGCCAGCAGCCGGGACAGGAGCTACGAGCAGTACTTC
TRBJ2-7 | TRBV3-1 | TRBD2 | few | CASSAGTSYEQYF | TGTGCCAGCAGCGCCGGGACTAGCTACGAGCAGTACTTC
TRBJ2-1 | TRBV19 | TRBD2 | many | CASSLAGGHEQFF | TGTGCCAGTAGCTTAGCGGGGGGGCATGAGCAGTTCTTC
TRBJ2-2 | TRBV24-1 | NA | few | CATSALRGQNTGELFF | TGTGCCACCAGTGCCTTACGCGGCCAGAACACCGGGGAGCTGTTTTTT
TRBJ1-1 | TRBV6-2/TRBV6-3 | NA | NA | CASSYGAGTEAFF | TGTGCCAGCAGTTACGGGGCCGGGACTGAAGCTTTCTTT
TRBJ1-5 | TRBV15 | NA | many | CATSRDLDAQPQHF | TGTGCCACCAGCAGAGATCTGGACGCTCAGCCCCAGCATTTT
TRBJ2-7 | TRBV20-1 | NA | NA | CSARERGVDYEQYF | TGCAGTGCTAGAGAGAGGGGGGTGGACTACGAGCAGTACTTC
TRBJ2-4 | TRBV20-1 | NA | few | CSALTLSKNIQYF | TGCAGTGCTTTGACCCTATCCAAAAACATTCAGTACTTC
TRBJ2-3 | TRBV5-1 | NA | few | CASSAKQGYGGTDTQYF | TGCGCCAGCAGCGCTAAACAGGGCTACGGGGGAACAGATACGCAGTATTTT
TRBJ2-7 | TRBV7-9 | NA | many | CASSPPTGVREQYF | TGTGCCAGCAGCCCTCCGACAGGCGTCCGCGAGCAGTACTTC
TRBJ1-1 | TRBV25-1 | TRBD1 | NA | CASRLTGANTEAFF | TGTGCCAGCAGACTGACAGGGGCGAACACTGAAGCTTTCTTT
TRBJ2-1 | TRBV19 | TRBD2 | NA | CASSRLATYNEQFF | TGTGCCAGTAGTAGACTAGCTACCTACAATGAGCAGTTCTTC
TRBJ1-1 | TRBV4-2 | NA | few | CASGPGDGAFF | TGTGCCAGCGGACCCGGGGACGGGGCTTTCTTT
TRBJ1-6 | TRBV2 | NA | many | CASSEALEAYNSPLHF | TGTGCCAGCAGTGAAGCACTGGAGGCCTATAATTCACCCCTCCACTTT
TRBJ1-2 | TRBV29-1 | NA | many | CSVEAPSGPDYYGYTF | TGCAGCGTTGAAGCCCCAAGCGGGCCCGACTACTATGGCTACACCTTC
TRBJ1-2 | TRBV20-1 | NA | few | CSARDQRGASYGYTF | TGCAGTGCTAGAGATCAGAGGGGGGCGAGTTATGGCTACACCTTC
TRBJ1-5 | TRBV5-1 | NA | NA | CASSFGGAYSNQPQHF | TGCGCCAGCAGCTTTGGGGGGGCCTATAGCAATCAGCCCCAGCATTTT
TRBJ2-3 | TRBV5-5 | NA | once | CASSHTQTTTSTDTQYF | TGTGCCAGCAGCCATACCCAGACAACCACTAGCACAGATACGCAGTATTTT
TRBJ2-7 | TRBV30 | NA | many | CAWSGHPPPTGTYEQYF | TGTGCCTGGAGTGGTCACCCTCCGCCGACAGGAACCTACGAGCAGTACTTC
TRBJ1-4 | TRBV5-1 | TRBD1 | many | CASSTGQGGNEKLFF | TGCGCCAGCAGCACAGGACAGGGAGGGAACGAAAAACTGTTTTTT
TRBJ2-1 | TRBV12-3/TRBV12-4 | TRBD2 | NA | CASSPFSGIENEQFF | TGTGCCAGCAGTCCCTTTAGCGGGATCGAGAATGAGCAGTTCTTC
TRBJ2-7 | TRBV6-5 | TRBD2 | few | CASGSLAGGPDEQYF | TGTGCCAGCGGATCCCTAGCGGGAGGGCCCGACGAGCAGTACTTC
TRBJ1-1 | TRBV5-4 | NA | NA | CASSLVATKAFF | TGTGCCAGCAGCCTGGTCGCCACTAAAGCTTTCTTT
TRBJ2-1 | TRBV4-3 | TRBD2 | few | CASSQDRASGEVFF | TGCGCCAGCAGCCAAGATCGGGCTAGCGGGGAAGTTTTCTTC
TRBJ2-1 | TRBV4-2 | NA | NA | CASSQLLVSNEQFF | TGTGCCAGCAGCCAGTTACTAGTCTCCAATGAGCAGTTCTTC
TRBJ2-3 | TRBV4-2 | NA | few | CASSQDDSRTDTQYF | TGTGCCAGCAGCCAAGATGACAGCCGCACAGATACGCAGTATTTT
TRBJ2-3 | TRBV5-5 | TRBD2 | NA | CASSLAGTSVSTDTQYF | TGTGCCAGCAGCTTGGCCGGGACTAGCGTCAGCACAGATACGCAGTATTTT